This T cell receptor beta chain was observed in a study of T cells and Merkel cell carcinoma outcomes. Turning to this clone: What it binds is unknown.

This CDR3 is 15 amino acids long. V trimming: 1 base; J trimming: 6 bases; junction bases outside the gene matches: 8. CDR1 is SGHVS, CDR2 FQNEAQ, per germline. Produced via immunoSEQ multiplex PCR; TCRdb's table is partial and in-frame only. The table has hundreds of clones, around 83% seen once; the top ten hold 12%. Points from the study as a whole: Reportedly, T-cell repertoire with density predicts Merkel cell carcinoma outcomes.

Sample: tumor tissue from Merkel cell carcinoma. This clonotype was sampled from a human donor with Merkel cell carcinoma. Some clones in this sample may be carry-over from other donors' samples. This chain connects TRBV7-8 to TRBJ2-7; the match to TRBD1 covers 8 bases. CDR3 DNA sequence: TGTGCCAGCAGCTTAGAGGGGACAGGAGAGGGCGAGCAGTACTTC. This gives the protein CASSLEGTGEGEQYF.